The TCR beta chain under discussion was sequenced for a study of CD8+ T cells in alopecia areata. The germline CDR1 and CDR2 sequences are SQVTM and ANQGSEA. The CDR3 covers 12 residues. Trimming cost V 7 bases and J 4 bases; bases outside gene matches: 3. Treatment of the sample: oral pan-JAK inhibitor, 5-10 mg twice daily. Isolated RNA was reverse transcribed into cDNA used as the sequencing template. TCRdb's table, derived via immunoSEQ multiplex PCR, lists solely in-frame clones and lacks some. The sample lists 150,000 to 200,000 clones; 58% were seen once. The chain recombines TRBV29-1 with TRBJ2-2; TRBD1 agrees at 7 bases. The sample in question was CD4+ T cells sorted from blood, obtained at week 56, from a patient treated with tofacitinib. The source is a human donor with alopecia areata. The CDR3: CSANRGTGELFF. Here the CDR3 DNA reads TGCAGCGCGAACAGGGGCACCGGGGAGCTGTTTTTT.